This TCR beta chain was sequenced in a study of response to subunit inactivated influenza vaccine. General observations from the study: Every seasonal influenza vaccination brings in few new T cells, the authors suggested.

From the RT-PCR reads, TCRdb called clonotypes with MiXCR, one entry per CDR3 protein. The sample consists of hundreds of thousands of distinct CDR3 sequences, about 18% of them appearing once. Note on this clonotype: As yet, its antigen is unknown. Its ends do not fully match the called genes, so a read error is possible.

This CDR3 has 14 residues. Germline V gene lookup returns CDR1 DFQATT and CDR2 SNEGSKA (reference sequence). The chain combines TRBV20-1 with TRBJ2-7, with 9 bases that match TRBD1. Sequenced material: PBMCs from blood, taken around 5 days after vaccination. This clonotype was obtained from a man aged 50 to 59 who received an inactivated influenza vaccine. The CDR3 region is CSASTGQGSYEQNF. DNA of the CDR3: TGCAGTGCTAGTACGGGACAGGGATCCTACGAGCAGAACTTC.